These T cell receptor beta chains were read from a single sample in a study of OX40 agonist ivuxolimab in advanced cancers. Here immunoSEQ multiplex PCR was the method, and the copy in TCRdb shows in-frame clones only, minus some. The data contain approximately 84,000 clones, roughly 84% of them singletons. Material: CD4+ or CD8+ T cells sorted from blood, obtained in a trial of the OX40 agonist ivuxolimab. These receptors were obtained from an adult with an advanced solid tumor such as melanoma, head and neck, liver or kidney cancer. CDR3s include the opening cysteine and the closing phenylalanine or tryptophan.

>TRBJ2-5|TRBV21-1
CASSQKGLAGEGETQYF
>TRBJ1-3|TRBV7-9
CAGQGQSDSGNTIYF
>TRBJ2-5|TRBV11-2
CASSFMVSGRGSQETQYF
>TRBJ2-2|TRBV30
CASSFAGELFF
>TRBJ2-7|TRBV7-2
CASSSRTSGNWEQYF
>TRBJ2-5|TRBV4-3
CASSQQGQLQETQYF
>TRBJ2-7|TRBV7-9
CASSRWVAGAYEQYF
>TRBJ1-6|TRBV19
CASKSGQNYNSPLHF
>TRBJ2-5|TRBV7-2
CASSPGLAGYQETQYF
>TRBJ2-1|TRBV7-2
CASSLAGQGVNEQFF
>TRBJ1-5|TRBV28
CASSLMTDYSNQPQHF
>TRBJ1-1|TRBV19
CASSYRKNTEAFF
>TRBJ2-5|TRBV28
CASSFRRTGRETQYF